This is a list of T cell receptor beta chains from one sample in a study of regulatory T cells in long-lasting Graves disease. TCRdb reanalysed the multiplex PCR reads using MiXCR and keeps one entry per CDR3 protein. This sample has a few hundred thousand distinct CDR3 sequences, with around 23% found just once. The material sequenced was peripheral blood mononuclear cells (PBMCs), taken when the disease was refractory, from a patient treated with antithyroid drugs. These receptors all come from a woman aged 40 to 55 with Graves disease. The CDR3 runs from the conserved cysteine through the conserved F or W. Each record gives: V gene, J gene, clone size, D gene, CDR3 protein, CDR3 DNA. A D gene is named only where the DNA matches it firmly. Clone size, where shown, is once, few, many, or a class for clones that have expanded.

>TRBV5-1|TRBJ2-5|.|TRBD2
CASSVGLAPEETQYF
TGCGCCAGCAGCGTGGGACTAGCGCCTGAAGAGACCCAGTACTTC
>TRBV20-1|TRBJ2-7|.|.
CSASDSSSYEQYF
TGCAGTGCTAGTGACAGCAGCTCCTACGAGCAGTACTTC
>TRBV19|TRBJ1-2|few|.
CASIPTDPQPYGYTF
TGTGCCAGTATACCGACAGACCCGCAACCCTATGGCTACACCTTC
>TRBV7-2|TRBJ2-2|few|TRBD2
CASSLSSGRVGTGELFF
TGTGCCAGCAGCTTATCTAGCGGGAGGGTTGGCACCGGGGAGCTGTTTTTT
>TRBV27|TRBJ2-1|few|TRBD2
CASSQLAGGLRFF
TGTGCCAGCAGTCAACTAGCGGGAGGGCTCAGGTTCTTC
>TRBV7-9|TRBJ2-7|.|.
CASSSTSPRSGSMTYEQYF
TGTGCCAGCAGCTCGACCAGCCCCCGATCGGGTTCCATGACCTACGAGCAGTACTTC
>TRBV20-1|TRBJ2-7|few|.
CSARRVPRKQYF
TGCAGTGCTAGACGGGTACCTCGAAAGCAGTACTTC
>TRBV19|TRBJ2-7|.|.
CASSMATGRYEQYF
TGTGCCAGTAGTATGGCGACAGGTAGATACGAGCAGTACTTC
>TRBV20-1|TRBJ2-2|.|.
CSAREERKMAGELFF
TGCAGTGCTAGAGAGGAACGGAAAATGGCCGGGGAGCTGTTTTTT
>TRBV18|TRBJ1-1|few|.
CASSQSPSEAFF
TGTGCCAGCTCACAATCCCCGTCTGAAGCTTTCTTT
>TRBV19|TRBJ1-5|.|.
CASSASGNQPQHF
TGTGCCAGTAGTGCCAGTGGAAATCAGCCCCAGCATTTT
>TRBV2|TRBJ2-7|many|.
CASRDGNYEQYF
TGTGCCAGCAGAGACGGTAACTACGAGCAGTACTTC
>TRBV12-3/TRBV12-4|TRBJ2-2|many|TRBD1
CASRSPGQVTGELFF
TGTGCCAGCAGATCCCCGGGACAGGTCACCGGGGAGCTGTTTTTT
>TRBV12-3/TRBV12-4|TRBJ1-5|many|TRBD1
CASSGDREGGQPQHF
TGTGCCAGCAGCGGCGACAGGGAAGGAGGGCAGCCCCAGCATTTT
>TRBV29-1|TRBJ2-3|.|TRBD2
CSVPGTSGDTQYF
TGCAGCGTCCCCGGGACTAGCGGGGATACGCAGTATTTT
>TRBV2|TRBJ1-1|once|.
CASIRTENTEAFF
TGTGCCAGCATTAGGACAGAGAACACTGAAGCTTTCTTT
>TRBV7-9|TRBJ2-2|.|.
CASSLNSGGELFF
TGTGCCAGCAGCTTAAATAGCGGCGGGGAGCTGTTTTTT
>TRBV4-1|TRBJ2-7|.|.
CASSQEQGGTYEQYF
TGCGCCAGCAGCCAAGAGCAAGGGGGGACCTACGAGCAGTACTTC
>TRBV10-1|TRBJ1-6|.|.
CASMPRSPYNSPLHF
TGCGCCAGCATGCCCCGGAGCCCCTATAATTCACCCCTCCACTTT
>TRBV20-1|TRBJ2-1|few|.
CSAKSSGSYNEQFF
TGCAGTGCAAAGAGTTCCGGGTCCTACAATGAGCAGTTCTTC
>TRBV28|TRBJ1-5|many|TRBD1
CASMNRGPNQPQHF
TGTGCCAGCATGAACAGGGGACCGAATCAGCCCCAGCATTTT
>TRBV19|TRBJ1-5|.|TRBD1
CACSIIVAGGNQPQHF
TGTGCCTGTAGTATCATTGTGGCAGGGGGAAATCAGCCCCAGCATTTT
>TRBV6-2/TRBV6-3|TRBJ2-2|few|.
CASSYSSGYTGELFF
TGTGCCAGCAGTTACTCTAGCGGCTACACCGGGGAGCTGTTTTTT
>TRBV7-9|TRBJ2-6|.|TRBD1
CASSLVILSKDRTGNPGANVLTF
TGTGCCAGCAGCTTAGTTATACTGAGTAAAGATCGGACAGGGAACCCTGGGGCCAACGTCCTGACTTTC
>TRBV7-9|TRBJ2-2|.|TRBD2
CASSLERESWLFGTGELFF
TGTGCCAGCAGCTTAGAGCGGGAGTCTTGGCTCTTTGGCACCGGGGAGCTGTTTTTT
>TRBV6-1|TRBJ2-5|many|.
CASSGTQQAQYF
TGTGCCAGCAGTGGGACCCAACAGGCCCAGTACTTC
>TRBV5-1|TRBJ1-1|many|.
CASSLVTVGTEAFF
TGCGCCAGCAGCTTGGTAACAGTGGGGACTGAAGCTTTCTTT
>TRBV12-3/TRBV12-4|TRBJ2-7|.|TRBD2
CASSFAGGPREQYF
TGTGCCAGCAGTTTTGCGGGAGGGCCTCGAGAGCAGTACTTC
>TRBV20-1|TRBJ1-5|few|.
CSATHAGSNQPQHF
TGCAGTGCTACCCACGCAGGGAGCAATCAGCCCCAGCATTTT
>TRBV28|TRBJ2-4|many|TRBD2
CASSKVSLAGLKNIQYF
TGTGCCAGCAGTAAGGTGTCACTAGCGGGGCTCAAAAACATTCAGTACTTC
>TRBV2|TRBJ1-5|many|TRBD1
CASSKQGQPQHF
TGTGCCAGCAGTAAACAGGGGCAGCCCCAGCATTTT
>TRBV27|TRBJ2-7|many|.
CASRPVVDRTDPWEQYF
TGTGCCAGCAGGCCAGTGGTTGACAGGACCGACCCGTGGGAGCAGTACTTC
>TRBV2|TRBJ1-1|many|.
CASTHSGPNTEAFF
TGTGCCAGCACTCACTCAGGACCGAACACTGAAGCCTTCTTT
>TRBV15|TRBJ2-4|many|.
CATSRDLSVVAKNIQYF
TGTGCCACCAGCAGAGATCTTAGCGTCGTAGCCAAAAACATTCAGTACTTC
>TRBV20-1|TRBJ2-5|many|.
CSASPSGETQYF
TGCAGTGCTAGTCCGAGCGGAGAGACCCAGTACTTC
>TRBV11-3|TRBJ2-7|few|.
CASSPTSGAGYEQYF
TGTGCCAGCAGCCCTACTTCCGGGGCAGGCTACGAGCAGTACTTC
>TRBV4-1|TRBJ2-5|.|.
CASSQDAVGETQYF
TGCGCCAGCAGCCAAGATGCAGTGGGAGAGACCCAGTACTTC
>TRBV28|TRBJ2-3|.|TRBD1
CASKGMGQVADTQYF
TGTGCCAGCAAAGGCATGGGACAGGTGGCAGATACGCAGTATTTT
>TRBV11-2|TRBJ2-5|many|TRBD1
CASSHGTGGQETQYF
TGTGCCAGCAGCCACGGGACAGGGGGACAAGAGACCCAGTACTTC
>TRBV11-2|TRBJ2-6|few|TRBD1
CASNPNGQGHSGANVLTF
TGTGCCAGCAACCCAAACGGACAGGGACATTCTGGGGCCAACGTCCTGACTTTC
>TRBV7-3|TRBJ2-4|.|.
CASSLLGGVGNIQYF
TGTGCCAGCAGTTTACTAGGGGGGGTCGGCAACATTCAGTACTTC
>TRBV18|TRBJ2-1|.|.
CASSPGRSYNEQFF
TGTGCCAGCTCACCGGGCAGGTCGTACAATGAGCAGTTCTTC
>TRBV6-2/TRBV6-3|TRBJ2-7|few|TRBD2
CASSYAGTSGGPAYEQYF
TGTGCCAGCAGTTACGCCGGGACTAGCGGGGGTCCTGCCTACGAGCAGTACTTC